Only a few counts were recorded for the clone carrying this T cell receptor (beta chain). The data were obtained in a study of CDR3 diversity in severe acne. One entry per CDR3 protein results from TCRdb running MiXCR on the PCR reads. The repertoire holds roughly 79,000 distinct CDR3 sequences, about 49% seen once, with approximately 10% in the top ten. What was sequenced was blood. The receptor was derived from a male donor with severe acne vulgaris.

The CDR3 nucleotides are TGTGCCAGCTCACCACCCGGACTAGCGGGAGAATCCGGGGAGCTGTTTTTT. It is translated as CASSPPGLAGESGELFF. The V call is TRBV18, the J call TRBJ2-2; 13 nucleotides match TRBD2. The J segment lost 6 bases and the V segment lost 0 bases, leaving 4 bases of the junction unmatched. The CDR3 length is 17 residues. CDR1 is KGHSH and CDR2 is LQKENI in the germline V gene. Using reference TRBV18 and TRBJ2-2 for the parts outside the CDR3, the full variable domain is NAGVMQNPRHLVRRRGQEARLRCSPMKGHSHVYWYRQLPEEGLKFMVYLQKENIIDESGMPKERFSAEFPKEGPSILRIQQVVRGDSAAYFCASSPPGLAGESGELFFGEGSRLTVL.